These T cell receptor beta chains were read from a single sample in a study of control samples from healthy donors and cancer patients. Measured with immunoSEQ multiplex PCR; TCRdb has only the in-frame clones, and not every one. The repertoire consists of some 120,000 clones, with 85% to 95% occurring once and the leading ten covering about 4%. Material: blood. All receptors derive from a man aged 25 to 45 in good health. Both conserved end residues are part of each CDR3. The D gene is left open where the match is weak.

j_call | d_call | v_call | cdr3_nt | cdr3_aa
TRBJ2-2 | NA | TRBV7-2 | TGTGCCAGCAGCTTAGCCGGGACCGGGGAGCTGTTTTTT | CASSLAGTGELFF
TRBJ1-1 | NA | TRBV30 | TGTGCCTGGGAATCATCCGGGGTCATTGAAGCTTTCTTT | CAWESSGVIEAFF
TRBJ2-1 | NA | TRBV6-1 | TGTGCCAGCAGTGAAGCAGGACACACGAGGAGGGATGAGCAGTTCTTC | CASSEAGHTRRDEQFF
TRBJ2-3 | TRBD2 | TRBV28 | TGTGCCAGCAGTACCGCGGGGGGGCCCCCAGATACGCAGTATTTT | CASSTAGGPPDTQYF
TRBJ2-7 | TRBD1 | TRBV7-9 | TGTGCCAGCAGCTTAATGGGACAGGTCTCCTACGAGCAGTACTTC | CASSLMGQVSYEQYF
TRBJ2-3 | NA | TRBV5-1 | TGCGCCAGCAGCTTGGGGACAGTCACAGATACGCAGTATTTT | CASSLGTVTDTQYF
TRBJ2-2 | TRBD1 | TRBV4-3 | TGCGCCAGCAGCCGGACAGGAGACACCGGGGAGCTGTTTTTT | CASSRTGDTGELFF
TRBJ2-3 | NA | TRBV5-6 | TGTGCCAGCAGCTTGGGCCTAGCGGGGCCCAGGGGGCAAAATACGCAGTATTTT | CASSLGLAGPRGQNTQYF
TRBJ1-1 | NA | TRBV5-1 | TGCGCCAGCAGCTTGGATGGGGGATTAATGAACACTGAAGCTTTCTTT | CASSLDGGLMNTEAFF
TRBJ1-5 | NA | TRBV19 | TGTGCCAGTAGTACCCGGGGTTCAGGGACGCAGCCCCAGCATTTT | CASSTRGSGTQPQHF
TRBJ1-2 | NA | TRBV25-1 | TGTGCCAGCAGTGGAGGGGTGGCTGGCTACACCTTC | CASSGGVAGYTF